These 20 T cell receptor beta chains were all obtained from the same sample, sequenced in a study of neurological immune-mediated disorders. Via MiXCR, TCRdb re-called the 5' RACE reads, giving one row per CDR3 protein. This table holds about 27,000 distinct CDR3 sequences, around 3.4% found once. Sequenced: PBMCs. The receptors originated from a woman aged 25 to 39 with multiple sclerosis.

This clonotype was recorded many times. This chain uses TRBV7-6 with TRBJ1-1, with TRBD1 matching 7 bases. Losses at the gene ends were 1 base for V and 6 bases for J; bases not matched to a gene: 2. The V gene's germline CDR1 is SGHVS and CDR2 FNYEAQ. The CDR3 extends over 13 amino acids. CDR3 coding DNA: TGTGCCAGCAGCTTAGGCAGGGGGTCTGAAGCTTTCTTT. This sequence encodes CASSLGRGSEAFF.

This clonotype was seen many times. This chain uses TRBV9 with TRBJ2-1, with 8 bases that match TRBD2. CDR1 is SGDLS and CDR2 is YYNGEE in the germline V gene. Germline trimming cut 0 bases from V and 6 bases from J; bases unmatched to any gene: 5. The CDR3 contains 15 residues. In nucleotides, the CDR3 is TGTGCCAGCAGCGTAGCCCCAGCGGGGGCCAATGAGCAGTTCTTC. This codes for CASSVAPAGANEQFF.

In this sample, this clonotype turned up many times. The chain joins TRBV7-2 to TRBJ2-4; D not resolved. There are 14 residues in the CDR3. Deletions cut 3 bases from V and 5 bases from J, with 11 bases between. The germline gives CDR1 SGHTA, CDR2 FQGNSA. The CDR3 sequence is CASSLSQAQNIQYF. The DNA for the CDR3 is TGTGCCAGCAGCTTGAGCCAGGCACAAAACATTCAGTACTTC.

In this sample, this clonotype turned up many times. The chain couples TRBV20-1 to TRBJ1-1, with D uncertain. Trimming removed 2 bases at V and 0 bases at J, with 7 bases between. Germline CDR1 DFQATT, CDR2 SNEGSKA (reference sequence). This CDR3 comprises 13 residues. The CDR3 coding sequence is TGCAGTGCTAGATCGACGGTGAACACTGAAGCTTTCTTT. Residues: CSARSTVNTEAFF.

This clonotype came up many times. The chain uses TRBV5-1 and TRBJ1-6, with TRBD1 matching over 7 bases. CDR1 and CDR2 (germline): SGHRS, YFSETQ. After removal of 0 bases from V and 6 bases from J, the junction contained 3 bases not matched to a gene. CDR3 size: 15 residues. The CDR3 DNA follows: TGCGCCAGCAGCTTGGGGGGACAGATTAATTCACCCCTCCACTTT. Translation gives CASSLGGQINSPLHF.

This clonotype was observed many times. J is TRBJ2-7 and V is TRBV20-1; 7 bases agree with TRBD1. Germline V gene sequence: CDR1 DFQATT, CDR2 SNEGSKA (reference sequence). This CDR3 contains 13 residues. Trimming at V came to 5 bases and at J to 3 bases, leaving 7 bases not matched to a gene. CDR3 residues: CSAGMGTDYEQYF. The CDR3 DNA reads as TGCAGTGCTGGTATGGGGACAGACTACGAGCAGTACTTC.

This clonotype was counted between two and nine times. The genes are TRBV7-2 and TRBJ2-7, with D perhaps given as TRBD1 or TRBD2 (5 bases each). The CDR3 sequence is 15 residues long. Per germline, CDR1 SGHTA and CDR2 FQGNSA. Trimming removed 6 bases from V and 0 bases from J, with 15 bases in between. The CDR3 sequence: CASRGGGGSSYEQYF. DNA of the CDR3: TGTGCCAGCAGAGGTGGGGGTGGCAGCTCCTACGAGCAGTACTTC.

This clonotype appeared many times. The chain joins TRBV7-6 to TRBJ2-7; the match to TRBD1 covers 7 bases. The CDR3 sequence is 16 residues long. Germline CDR1 reads SGHVS; CDR2 reads FNYEAQ. The J segment lost 3 bases and the V segment lost 5 bases, leaving 13 bases of the junction unmatched. The CDR3 nucleotides read TGTGCCAGCAGCCGTTCGGCCGGGCAGGGGGACTACGAGCAGTACTTC. It specifies CASSRSAGQGDYEQYF.

As for this clonotype: Sequence at one end of the junction differs from germline and may be a read error. J is TRBJ2-5 and V is TRBV12-3 or TRBV12-4; D could derive from TRBD1 or TRBD2 (6 bases each). The CDR3 extends over 15 amino acids. The CDR3 is CASSLGRGPQVTQYF. DNA for the CDR3: TGTGCCAGCAGTTTAGGTCGGGGGCCTCAAGTGACCCAGTACTTC.

This clonotype was seen many times. The rearrangement joins TRBV7-9 to TRBJ1-5; TRBD1 agrees at 11 bases. There are 16 residues in the CDR3. CDR1 is SEHNR and CDR2 is FQNEAQ in the germline V gene (reference sequence). V trimming: 5 bases; J trimming: 8 bases; junction bases outside the gene matches: 11. CDR3 coding DNA: TGTGCCAGCAGCGGCCGGGACAGGGGGGGAACGGAGCCCCAGCATTTT. It is translated as CASSGRDRGGTEPQHF.

This clonotype was seen at least ten times. V is TRBV5-1 and J is TRBJ2-5; 14 bases match TRBD2. Trimming took 4 bases from V and 4 from J; bases not matched to a gene: 6. The CDR3 runs to 16 residues. Germline lookup yields CDR1 SGHRS and CDR2 YFSETQ. The CDR3, as DNA: TGCGCCAGCAGCCCCACGACTAGCGGGAGGGGAGAGACCCAGTACTTC. Protein sequence: CASSPTTSGRGETQYF.

This clonotype has at least ten counts. The CDR3 reads CASSSPGQREGYTF. The CDR3 DNA is TGCGCCAGCAGCTCGCCGGGACAGAGGGAGGGCTACACCTTC. This chain uses TRBV5-1 with TRBJ1-2; 7 nucleotides agree with TRBD1. Germline V lookup: CDR1 SGHRS, CDR2 YFSETQ. This CDR3 has 14 residues. J lost 8 bases, V lost 3 bases, and 10 bases had no gene match.

This clonotype appeared many times. V is TRBV20-1 and J is TRBJ2-7; the match to TRBD1 covers 8 bases. Germline assignment: CDR1 DFQATT and CDR2 SNEGSKA (reference sequence). Losses at the gene ends were 4 bases for V and 7 bases for J; bases not matched to a gene: 6. CDR3 length: 12 residues. The CDR3 coding sequence is TGCAGTGCTATTCAGGGGGCGAGGGAGCAGTACTTC. Translated, it gives CSAIQGAREQYF.

In this sample, this clonotype is medium-sized (0.01 to 0.1%). The chain couples TRBV12-3 or TRBV12-4 to TRBJ1-5; no clear D. The V end lost 3 bases, the J end lost 6 bases, and 6 bases lay between the germline ends. This CDR3 comprises 12 residues. The DNA of the CDR3 is TGTGCCAGCAGTTTGGTGGGTCAGCCCCAGCATTTT. This sequence encodes CASSLVGQPQHF.

This clonotype came up many times. The chain links TRBV2 to TRBJ2-5; D is perhaps TRBD2 (5 bases). Germline V lookup: CDR1 SNHLY, CDR2 FYNNEI. V lost 7 bases and J lost 2, with 20 bases in between. The CDR3 loop spans 16 amino acids. CDR3 loop: CASNGEGGSGQETQYF. The CDR3 DNA sequence: TGTGCCAGCAACGGGGAAGGTGGGTCAGGTCAAGAGACCCAGTACTTC.

This clonotype was recorded at least ten times. The rearrangement joins TRBV27 to TRBJ2-7, with 7 bases matching TRBD1. The length of the CDR3 is 14 residues. With V trimmed by 6 bases and J by 6 bases, 11 bases remained unmatched. Per germline, CDR1 MNHEY and CDR2 SMNVEV (reference sequence). CDR3 bases: TGTGCCAGCAGCAAGACAGGGATTTTTGGCGAGCAGTACTTC. Translating gives CASSKTGIFGEQYF.

This clonotype was recorded at least ten times. The V gene is TRBV11-2, the J gene TRBJ2-2, with 8 bases aligning to TRBD2. The CDR3 extends over 15 amino acids. Germline V gene sequence: CDR1 SGHAT, CDR2 FQNNGV. V trimming: 4 bases; J trimming: 4 bases; junction bases outside the gene matches: 5. The CDR3 protein is CASSSLAGRTGELFF. In nucleotides, the CDR3 is TGTGCCAGCAGCTCGTTAGCGGGGCGCACCGGGGAGCTGTTTTTT. Combining the CDR3 with reference TRBV11-2 and TRBJ2-2 gives the whole variable domain EAGVAQSPRYKIIEKRQSVAFWCNPISGHATLYWYQQILGQGPKLLIQFQNNGVVDDSQLPKDRFSAERLKGVDSTLKIQPAKLEDSAVYLCASSSLAGRTGELFFGEGSRLTVL.

This clonotype was recorded at least ten times. V and J are TRBV7-3 and TRBJ2-7, with a weak D call TRBD2 (5 bases). This CDR3 has 15 residues. The ends were cut back, 2 bases at V and 7 bases at J, with 18 bases in the middle. CDR1 and CDR2 (germline): SGHTA, FQGTGA. DNA for the CDR3: TGTGCCAGCAGCTTACAGTGGGCAGGCCCGGGGGAGCAGTACTTC. Protein sequence: CASSLQWAGPGEQYF.

This clonotype was found many times. This sequence joins TRBV7-2 and TRBJ2-1; 10 bases map to TRBD2. Germline lookup yields CDR1 SGHTA and CDR2 FQGNSA. The CDR3 spans 17 residues. V shed 2 bases, J shed 0 bases, and the junction held 4 bases outside the gene matches. The CDR3 sequence is CASSLLAGGLSYNEQFF. DNA of the CDR3: TGTGCCAGCAGCTTATTAGCGGGGGGACTCTCCTACAATGAGCAGTTCTTC.

This clonotype has at least ten counts. A read error may account for a junction end that differs from germline. The J gene is TRBJ1-5, the V gene TRBV6-6, with D perhaps TRBD1 (6 bases). CDR1 is MNHNY and CDR2 is SVGAGI in the germline V gene (reference sequence). The CDR3 totals 18 residues. CDR3: CASSPWDTEPYSNQPQNF. Written as DNA, the CDR3 is TGTGCCAGCAGCCCCTGGGACACGGAACCCTATAGCAATCAGCCCCAGAATTTT.